This entry lists 11 T cell receptor beta chains sequenced from one sample in a study of T cells in Graves' hyperthyroidism and ophthalmopathy. The source material, RNA transcripts, was used to amplify TCR beta CDR3 regions. The primer set for the first-round RT-PCR of the TCR CDR3 was HTBI. TCRdb processed the multiplex PCR reads anew with MiXCR; each CDR3 protein has one entry. In the table there are fewer than 600,000 distinct CDR3 sequences, 11% to 15% of which are singletons. Sequencing input: blood. The receptors were sampled from a woman in her 40s with Graves' hyperthyroidism.

As regards this clonotype: The junction differs from germline at one of its ends, possibly a read error. V is TRBV5-6 and J is TRBJ2-7, with D hard to call. This CDR3 region has 11 residues. The V gene's germline CDR1 is SGHDT and CDR2 YYEEEE. The chain's CDR3 is CAGSYSYEQYF. CDR3 nucleotides: TGTGCCGGCAGCTACTCCTACGAGCAGTACTTC. The full variable domain, its missing parts supplied by reference TRBV5-6 and TRBJ2-7, is DAGVTQSPTHLIKTRGQQVTLRCSPKSGHDTVSWYQQALGQGPQFIFQYYEEEERQRGNFPDRFSGHQFPNYSSELNVNALLLGDSALYLCAGSYSYEQYFGPGTRLTVT.

This clonotype was counted ten times or more. This chain joins TRBV5-1 and TRBJ1-2, with TRBD1 as a possible D gene (5 bases). The CDR3 consists of 14 residues. Germline-derived CDR1 and CDR2 are SGHRS and YFSETQ. V gave up 0 bases and J gave up 6 bases, with 12 bases separating them. The CDR3 region has the DNA TGCGCCAGCAGCTTGGCCTGGGGCAGAGATGGCTACACCTTC. Its translation: CASSLAWGRDGYTF.

The V gene is TRBV7-8, the J gene TRBJ1-2; 9 nucleotides align to TRBD1. CDR1 and CDR2 from the germline V gene are SGHVS and FQNEAQ. This CDR3 has 15 residues. The trim removed 3 bases at V and 4 bases at J, leaving 6 bases unmatched. The CDR3 coding sequence is TGTGCCAGCAGCTTGGACAGGGGAAGGAGCTATGGCTACACCTTC. This codes for CASSLDRGRSYGYTF. Full variable domain (remainder filled in from reference TRBV7-8 and TRBJ1-2): GAGVSQSPRYKVAKRGQDVALRCDPISGHVSLFWYQQALGQGPEFLTYFQNEAQLDKSGLPSDRFFAERPEGSVSTLKIQRTQQEDSAVYLCASSLDRGRSYGYTFGSGTRLTVV.

The chain combines TRBV7-8 with TRBJ1-5; 11 bases agree with TRBD1. CDR3 length: 14 amino acids. The V segment lost 5 bases and the J segment 6 bases; nucleotides outside the gene matches: 3. The germline CDR1 and CDR2 sequences are SGHVS and FQNEAQ. The DNA for the CDR3 is TGTGCCAGCAGCGGAGGACAGGGGGCTCAGCCCCAGCATTTT. Encoded protein: CASSGGQGAQPQHF.

In this sample, this clonotype turned up many times. V gene TRBV7-2 combines with J gene TRBJ2-1; TRBD2 matches at 12 bases. The V gene's germline CDR1 is SGHTA and CDR2 FQGNSA. V shed 3 bases and J 7 bases; nucleotides not matched to a gene: 4. CDR3 length equals 15 residues. CDR3 sequence: CASSFLAGGRNEQFF. Written as DNA, the CDR3 is TGTGCCAGCAGCTTCCTAGCGGGAGGGAGGAATGAGCAGTTCTTC.

The V and J genes are TRBV2 and TRBJ1-2; no clear D. Trimming took off 7 bases at V and 7 bases at J, with 22 bases between the two ends. The CDR3 loop spans 15 amino acids. CDR1 and CDR2 from the germline V gene are SNHLY and FYNNEI. This CDR3 reads CASNSRGEAAGGYTF. CDR3 DNA: TGTGCCAGCAACAGCCGCGGGGAGGCGGCGGGTGGCTACACCTTC.

The chain has TRBV24-1 and TRBJ2-1, with TRBD1 matching 9 bases. This CDR3 is 14 amino acids long. From germline, CDR1 is KGHDR and CDR2 SFDVKD. After removal of 7 bases from V and 5 bases from J, the junction contained 5 bases not matched to a gene. CDR3 sequence reads: CATSGQGTDNEQFF. The CDR3 DNA sequence: TGTGCCACCAGCGGACAGGGGACCGACAATGAGCAGTTCTTC.

This clonotype appeared many times. A read error may produce the germline difference seen at one junction end. This chain uses TRBV11-2 with TRBJ1-1; TRBD1 might be the D (5 bases). The CDR3 sequence is 12 residues long. CDR1 is SGHAT and CDR2 is FQNNGV in the germline V gene. CDR3 in amino acids: CATGHMNTEAFF. DNA of the CDR3: TGCGCCACCGGACACATGAACACTGAAGCTTTCTTT.

This clonotype was recorded at least ten times. The chain links TRBV28 to TRBJ2-1; D is undetermined. CDR1 and CDR2 (germline): MDHEN, SYDVKM. V gave up 3 bases and J gave up 3 bases, with 6 bases separating them. The CDR3 consists of 13 residues. CDR3 bases: TGTGCCAGCAGTTTTTGGAACTACAATGAGCAGTTCTTC. This translates into CASSFWNYNEQFF.

This clonotype came up a few times. The V and J genes are TRBV10-3 and TRBJ1-1; no firm D call. This CDR3 contains 13 residues. In germline, CDR1 is ENHRY, CDR2 SYGVKD. V lost 0 bases to trimming and J lost 6 bases, with 8 bases between them. The DNA of the CDR3 is TGTGCCATCAGTGAGTCGACGGGCTCTGAAGCTTTCTTT. Protein: CAISESTGSEAFF.

This chain joins TRBV5-6 and TRBJ2-1, with 14 bases aligning to TRBD2. Trimming removed 6 bases from V and 6 bases from J; junction bases left unmatched: 11. Germline values: CDR1 SGHDT, CDR2 YYEEEE. CDR3 length: 17 residues. The DNA for the CDR3 is TGTGCCAGCAAATTTCCTTCCGGGACTAGCGGGAGCAATGAGCAGTTCTTC. Protein: CASKFPSGTSGSNEQFF.